The 16 T cell receptor beta chains reported below all come from one sample, sequenced in a study of read filtering for tumor transcriptome and immune sequencing. Molecular barcoded adaptors covering alpha/delta and beta/gamma chains were used on about 0.4 ug RNA. In TCRdb, the reads were re-called with MiXCR into one record per CDR3 protein. This sample has fewer than 35,000 distinct CDR3 sequences, with about 18% found just once. The specimen sequenced was a population of CD138-negative cells sorted from bone marrow. Receptors were obtained from a donor over 35 with multiple myeloma.

This clonotype was recorded at least ten times. The chain has TRBV20-1 and TRBJ2-1; the D gene is possibly TRBD2 (6 bases). The V end lost 3 bases, the J end lost 7 bases, and 16 bases lay between the germline ends. The CDR3 has 14 residues. CDR1 and CDR2 (germline): DFQATT, SNEGSKA (reference sequence). This chain's CDR3 is CSASTAGPGNEQFF. The CDR3 nucleotides are TGCAGTGCTAGTACAGCGGGCCCGGGGAATGAGCAGTTCTTC.

Note on this clonotype: Mismatch with germline at one junction end may stem from a read error. V is TRBV24-1 and J is TRBJ2-2; 9 bases are shared with TRBD1. This CDR3 is 14 amino acids long. Germline V lookup: CDR1 KGHDR, CDR2 SFDVKD. The chain's CDR3 is CASSGTGNAGELFF. The CDR3 nucleotides read TGTGCCAGCTCCGGGACAGGGAACGCCGGGGAGCTGTTTTTT.

In regard to this clonotype: The germline gene is not matched at one end of the junction; a read error may be the cause. This sequence joins TRBV3-1 and TRBJ2-3; TRBD1 matches 8 bases. This CDR3 has 14 amino acids. From germline, CDR1 is LGHDT and CDR2 YNNKEL (reference sequence). This CDR3 is CASGQRQGKDTQYF. The CDR3 coding sequence is TGTGCCAGTGGCCAGAGACAGGGGAAAGATACGCAATATTTT.

This clonotype was counted ten times or more. The rearrangement joins TRBV5-1 to TRBJ1-4, with TRBD1 matching 9 bases. CDR3 length: 15 residues. Per germline, CDR1 SGHRS and CDR2 YFSETQ. V trimming: 4 bases; J trimming: 8 bases; junction bases outside the gene matches: 9. The CDR3 spells CASSVSGTGSEKLFF. CDR3 nucleotide sequence: TGCGCCAGCAGCGTCTCCGGGACAGGGTCCGAAAAACTGTTTTTT.

In its sample, this clonotype was seen many times. V is TRBV10-2 and J is TRBJ1-5, with no clear D. With 7 bases removed from V and 0 bases from J, the gap between germline ends came to 10 bases. The CDR3 totals 14 residues. From germline, CDR1 is WSHSY and CDR2 SAAADI. In nucleotides, the CDR3 is TGCGCCAGCACTAACAGTCATAGCAATCAGCCCCAGCATTTT. It yields the protein CASTNSHSNQPQHF.

This clonotype occurred many times. This chain uses TRBV5-1 with TRBJ2-2, with a weak D call TRBD1 (7 bases). There are 15 residues in the CDR3. Trimming removed 0 bases at V and 7 bases at J, with 13 bases between. The germline CDR1 and CDR2 sequences are SGHRS and YFSETQ. In DNA form, the CDR3 reads TGCGCCAGCAGCTTGGGTCCGCGGGACAGCGGGGAGCTGTTTTTT. This codes for CASSLGPRDSGELFF.

The table lists this clonotype with many counts. The J gene is TRBJ2-5, the V gene TRBV24-1; TRBD1 aligns across 7 bases. V shed 3 bases and J 8 bases; nucleotides not matched to a gene: 8. CDR1 and CDR2 (germline): KGHDR, SFDVKD. The CDR3 runs to 14 residues. The CDR3 protein is CATSDGDRFGTQYF. In DNA, the CDR3 is TGTGCCACCAGTGATGGGGACAGATTCGGAACCCAGTACTTC.

This clonotype qualifies as medium-sized. V is TRBV19 and J is TRBJ2-2; no reliable D call. CDR1 LNHDA and CDR2 SQIVND come from the germline V gene (reference sequence). Trimming cost V 1 base and J 2 bases, with 26 bases left between them. This CDR3 spans 21 amino acids. CDR3 nucleotide sequence: TGTGCCAGTAGTATAGCAGAGACACACCCTTCTCTTATTTTAAACACCGGGGAGCTGTTTTTT. Translated: CASSIAETHPSLILNTGELFF.

Of note for this clonotype: The conserved phenylalanine or tryptophan normally closing the CDR3 is absent here, so this likely arose from a read error. The chain links TRBV20-1 to TRBJ1-1, with D maybe TRBD1 (6 bases). Germline CDR1 and CDR2: DFQATT and SNEGSKA (reference sequence). The CDR3 spans 16 residues. Trimming took off 1 base at V and 2 bases at J, with 17 bases between the two ends. CDR3 DNA: TGCAGTGCTAGAGGTTGGGGAGGGACACTTAACACTGAAGCTTTCTCT. This gives the protein CSARGWGGTLNTEAFS.

This clonotype turned up a few times. V and J are TRBV20-1 and TRBJ1-1, with unresolved D. The CDR3 is 15 residues long. V lost 3 bases, J lost 4 bases, and 18 bases lay in between. CDR1 and CDR2 (germline): DFQATT, SNEGSKA (reference sequence). The DNA for the CDR3 is TGCAGTGCTAGGTCTGGGCGGGGATCGAGCACTGAAGCTTTCTTT. It codes for CSARSGRGSSTEAFF.

This clonotype is medium-sized within its sample. J is TRBJ2-1 and V is TRBV20-1; 8 positions match TRBD1. With 6 bases clipped from V and 1 base from J, the junction kept 8 bases outside the gene matches. The CDR3 runs 15 residues. Per germline, CDR1 DFQATT and CDR2 SNEGSKA (reference sequence). This chain's CDR3 is CSAPRTGYSYNEQFF. The CDR3 region has the DNA TGCAGTGCCCCCCGGACAGGGTATTCCTACAATGAGCAGTTCTTC.

The chain employs TRBV19 and TRBJ1-6; 7 bases fit TRBD1. The CDR3 sequence is 15 residues long. Trimming at V came to 9 bases and at J to 5 bases, leaving 10 bases not matched to a gene. The V gene's germline CDR1 is LNHDA and CDR2 SQIVND (reference sequence). CDR3 DNA sequence: TGTGCCAGAAATATACAGGGGCGACATAATTCACCCCTCCACTTT. The encoded protein is CARNIQGRHNSPLHF.

This clonotype was found many times. The rearrangement uses TRBV9 and TRBJ2-5, with D unclear. Trimming stripped 3 bases from V and 5 bases from J, with 14 bases between. Germline assignment: CDR1 SGDLS and CDR2 YYNGEE. The CDR3 is 14 amino acids. The CDR3 region is CASSDPGLQETQYF. CDR3 DNA: TGTGCCAGCAGCGACCCGGGCCTCCAGGAGACCCAGTACTTC.

In its sample, this clonotype was seen many times. The rearrangement joins TRBV12-3 or TRBV12-4 to TRBJ1-2, with D maybe TRBD1 (5 bases). The V end was cut by 1 base, the J end by 8 bases, with 8 bases between. This CDR3 comprises 12 residues. CDR3 coding DNA: TGTGCCAGCAGTTTAGGGACATCAGGCTACACCTTC. It encodes CASSLGTSGYTF.

V gene TRBV9 combines with J gene TRBJ2-7, with D possibly matching TRBD1 (6 bases). The CDR3 consists of 13 residues. Germline loops: CDR1 SGDLS, CDR2 YYNGEE. Trimming shortened V by 5 bases and J by 3 bases, and 12 bases separated the two germline ends. The CDR3 region has the DNA TGTGCCAGCAGGGGACCAGGGGACTACGAGCAGTACTTC. Protein: CASRGPGDYEQYF.

This clonotype has a count of ten or more. The chain recombines TRBV5-4 with TRBJ2-5; 8 nucleotides align to TRBD1. Germline values: CDR1 SGHNT, CDR2 YYREEE (reference sequence). The CDR3 covers 14 residues. Unmatched junction bases numbered 7, after V lost 4 bases and J lost 5 bases. The CDR3 loop reads CASSNGQGQETQYF. The CDR3 region has the DNA TGTGCCAGCAGCAACGGACAGGGCCAGGAGACCCAGTACTTC.